This T cell receptor beta chain was obtained from a study of T cell repertoires in ileal Crohn's disease. Study background: Every patient was operated on for stricturing (about 60%) or penetrating (approximately 40%) complications. Study conclusions and caveats: The median delay to postoperative endoscopy was 5.5 to 8.5 months.

Regarding this clone: Its antigen is still unknown.

Profiling relied on immunoSEQ multiplex PCR, and the TCRdb table lists in-frame clones only, not all of them. The table lists some 10,000 clones, more than 70% of them singletons. Described time point: neoterminal ileum biopsy at postoperative endoscopy, about 6 months after surgery. V shed 0 bases and J 4 bases; nucleotides not matched to a gene: 12. Germline V lookup: CDR1 SGDLS, CDR2 YYNGEE. CDR3 size: 18 residues. Specimen: ileal tissue. The receptor was derived from an adult with Crohn's disease. The rearrangement uses TRBV9 and TRBJ2-3; the match to TRBD1 covers 9 bases. This CDR3 reads CASSVGRTGGRSADTQYF. DNA for the CDR3: TGTGCCAGCAGCGTAGGTCGAACAGGGGGCCGTAGCGCAGATACGCAGTATTTT.